The T cell receptor beta chain described here comes from a study of shared clonotypes between healthy human individuals. Regarding the study as a whole: Investigators expected sequencing depth to affect clonotype sharing among donors.

Worth noting for this clone: Its target is not known.

The germline CDR1 and CDR2 sequences are SGHRS and YFSETQ. This CDR3 spans 14 amino acids. Trimming pared 2 bases from V and 4 bases from J, leaving 9 bases between. Deep-level settings were used for running the assay. The data were produced by immunoSEQ multiplex PCR, yet TCRdb's version contains in-frame clones alone and is incomplete. The sample comprises about 360,000 clones, 73% of which are singletons, and more than 9% rests with the top ten. Sequenced material: memory CD4+ T cells sorted from blood. Indicated subset: CD45RA-negative fraction. The TCR comes from a man aged 30 to 39 in good health. The rearrangement uses TRBV5-1 and TRBJ2-2; D call uncertain. CDR3 in amino acids: CASSFGEPTGELFF. The CDR3 nucleotides are TGCGCCAGCAGCTTTGGGGAACCCACCGGGGAGCTGTTTTTT. Full variable domain (outside the CDR3, taken from reference TRBV5-1 and TRBJ2-2): KAGVTQTPRYLIKTRGQQVTLSCSPISGHRSVSWYQQTPGQGLQFLFEYFSETQRNKGNFPGRFSGRQFSNSRSEMNVSTLELGDSALYLCASSFGEPTGELFFGEGSRLTVL.